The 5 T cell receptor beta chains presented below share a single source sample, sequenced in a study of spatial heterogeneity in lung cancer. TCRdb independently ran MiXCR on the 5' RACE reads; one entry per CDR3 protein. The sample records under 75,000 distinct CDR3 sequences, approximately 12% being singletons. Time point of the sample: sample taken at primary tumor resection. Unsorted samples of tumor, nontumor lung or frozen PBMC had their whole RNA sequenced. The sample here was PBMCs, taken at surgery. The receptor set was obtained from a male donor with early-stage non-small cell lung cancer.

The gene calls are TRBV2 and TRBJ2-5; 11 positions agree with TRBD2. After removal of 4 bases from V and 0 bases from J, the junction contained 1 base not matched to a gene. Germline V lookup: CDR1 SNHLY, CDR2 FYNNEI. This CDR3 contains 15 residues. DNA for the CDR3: TGTGCCAGCAGTGGGACTAGCGGGTACCAAGAGACCCAGTACTTC. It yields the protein CASSGTSGYQETQYF.

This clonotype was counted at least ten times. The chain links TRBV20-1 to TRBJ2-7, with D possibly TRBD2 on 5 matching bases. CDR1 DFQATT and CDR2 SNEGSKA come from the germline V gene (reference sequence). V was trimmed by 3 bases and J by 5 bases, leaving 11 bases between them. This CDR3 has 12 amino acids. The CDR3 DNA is TGCAGTGCTAGCGGGCTAGCCCACGAGCAGTACTTC. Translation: CSASGLAHEQYF.

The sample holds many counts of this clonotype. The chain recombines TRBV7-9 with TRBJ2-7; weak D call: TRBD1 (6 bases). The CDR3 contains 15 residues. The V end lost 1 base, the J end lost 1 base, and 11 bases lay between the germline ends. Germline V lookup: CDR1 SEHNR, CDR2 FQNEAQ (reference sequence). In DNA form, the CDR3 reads TGTGCCAGCAGCTTAGGCAGGGGAGAATCCTACGAGCAGTACTTC. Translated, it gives CASSLGRGESYEQYF.

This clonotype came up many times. The CDR3 here is CASSFEVLYEQYF. The CDR3 nucleotides are TGTGCCAGCAGTTTTGAGGTCTTGTACGAGCAGTACTTC. The rearrangement joins TRBV2 to TRBJ2-7, with D unclear. V lost 5 bases and J lost 4, with 12 bases in between. This CDR3 is 13 amino acids long. CDR1 is SNHLY and CDR2 is FYNNEI in the germline V gene.

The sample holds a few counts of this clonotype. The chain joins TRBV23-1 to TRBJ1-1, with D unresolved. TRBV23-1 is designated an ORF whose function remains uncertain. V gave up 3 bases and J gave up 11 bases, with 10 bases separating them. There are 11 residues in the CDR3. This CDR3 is CASSHSPGAFF. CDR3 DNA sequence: TGCGCCAGCAGTCACTCACCGGGGGCTTTCTTT.